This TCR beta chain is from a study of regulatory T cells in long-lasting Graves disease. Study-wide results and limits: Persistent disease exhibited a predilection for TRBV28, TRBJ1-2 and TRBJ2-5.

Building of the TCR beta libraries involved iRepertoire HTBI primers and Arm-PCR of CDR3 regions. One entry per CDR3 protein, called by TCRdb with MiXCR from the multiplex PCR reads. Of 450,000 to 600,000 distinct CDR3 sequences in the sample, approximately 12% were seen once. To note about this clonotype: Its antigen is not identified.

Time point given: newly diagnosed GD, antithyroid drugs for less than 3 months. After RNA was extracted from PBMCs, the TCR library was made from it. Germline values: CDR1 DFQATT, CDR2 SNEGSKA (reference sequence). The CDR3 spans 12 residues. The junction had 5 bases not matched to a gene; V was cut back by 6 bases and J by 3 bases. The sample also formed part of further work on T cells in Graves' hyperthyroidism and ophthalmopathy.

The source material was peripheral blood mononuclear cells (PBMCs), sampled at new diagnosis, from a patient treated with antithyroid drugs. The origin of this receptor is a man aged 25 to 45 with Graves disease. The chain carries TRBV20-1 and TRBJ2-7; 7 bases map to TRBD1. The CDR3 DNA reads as TGCAGTGCAACCGGACAGGTCTACGAGCAGTACTTC. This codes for CSATGQVYEQYF.